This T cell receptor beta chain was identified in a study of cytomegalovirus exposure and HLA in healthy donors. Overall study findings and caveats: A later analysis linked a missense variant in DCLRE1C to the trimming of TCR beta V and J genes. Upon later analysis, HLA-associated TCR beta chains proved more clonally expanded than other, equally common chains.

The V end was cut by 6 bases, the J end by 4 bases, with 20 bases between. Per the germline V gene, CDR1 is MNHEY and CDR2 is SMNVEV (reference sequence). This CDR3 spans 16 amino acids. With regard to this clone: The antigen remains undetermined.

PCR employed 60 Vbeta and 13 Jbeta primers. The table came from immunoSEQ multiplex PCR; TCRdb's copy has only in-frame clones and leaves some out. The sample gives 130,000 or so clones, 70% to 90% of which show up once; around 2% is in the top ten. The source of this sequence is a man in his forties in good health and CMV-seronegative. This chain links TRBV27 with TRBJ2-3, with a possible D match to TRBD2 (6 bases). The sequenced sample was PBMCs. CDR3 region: CASRPTSTSVADTQYF. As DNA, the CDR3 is TGTGCCAGCAGACCCACATCGACTAGTGTCGCAGATACGCAGTATTTT.